This section outlines one T cell receptor (beta chain) sequence together with its context. Its antigen remains undetermined. The input lacks base qualities; no much larger clone sits a single base away. The data originate from a study of blood T cell repertoires in COVID-19 (dated by TCRdb to 2020 to 2021). A note on the overall study: Samples from collaborators originated in the United States, Italy and Spain and spanned both the acute and convalescent phases of COVID-19. The material from the prospective study consisted of cDNA or gDNA derived from T cells, B-cell-depleted T cells, or PBMCs. Subjects who had been exposed to COVID-19, were actively infected with it, or had recovered from it provided the deeply sampled blood TCRbeta repertoires that made up the dataset. The samples were drawn from two sources: the first 160 participants of the ongoing ImmuneRACE study, and fewer than 1,500 subjects contributed by 6 global collaborators. The repertoires were made available in a free public database intended to serve as a resource for research on the immune response to SARS-CoV-2. The sample metadata nearly always contained a de-identified subject ID, COVID-19 status, age in years and sex. Where available, HLA class I and class II types were obtained from metadata supplied by the sample provider rather than from assay-based typing.

The immunoSEQ Assay, a bias-controlled multiplex PCR, was used to amplify TCRbeta CDR3 regions from genomic DNA. Per the source publication's procedure: The number of nucleated cells in each sample was estimated from the amplification of reference gene primers within the assay. To quantify the absolute abundance of each unique TCRbeta CDR3 rearrangement, sequence reads were collapsed and filtered. For each sample, productive Simpson clonality was calculated by taking the square root of Simpson's diversity index across productive rearrangements. TCRdb re-hosts the immuneACCESS table, in-frame sequences only. Its copies lack some clones; in the studies checked, an unresolved V gene accounts for under half of them, and the cause for the rest is not known. V, J and clone size are taken as reported in that table, and D and trimming were inferred from the DNA itself. Present in this sample are 150,000 or so clones, over 75% of which were seen just once. Jointly, the top ten make up roughly 14% of the sample.

Overall study results and their limits: The amount of clinical and demographic metadata varied by source and participant and was provided uncurated.

CDR1 SGHDT and CDR2 YYEEEE were looked up in the germline V gene. The CDR3 spans 15 residues, from the cysteine through the phenylalanine. Only the CDR3 part of the read is kept: 45 bases, read in frame from the first base. V is reduced by 1 base and J by 11 bases, leaving a spacing of 16 bases between them. Each collaborating institution followed its own protocols to collect whole blood in K2EDTA tubes. Collaborator samples were shipped for TCRbeta analysis as frozen whole blood, isolated PBMCs, or DNA extracted from either sample type. The TCR was taken from a woman in her thirties or forties with acute or convalescent COVID-19. The sequence joins TRBV5-6 to TRBJ2-6, with TRBD2 as a weak D call on 6 bases. The sample consisted of peripheral blood. The DNA sequence follows: TGTGCCAGCAGCTTGCCCGCAGGGACTGTATACGTCCTGACTTTC. Translated, this gives CASSLPAGTVYVLTF.